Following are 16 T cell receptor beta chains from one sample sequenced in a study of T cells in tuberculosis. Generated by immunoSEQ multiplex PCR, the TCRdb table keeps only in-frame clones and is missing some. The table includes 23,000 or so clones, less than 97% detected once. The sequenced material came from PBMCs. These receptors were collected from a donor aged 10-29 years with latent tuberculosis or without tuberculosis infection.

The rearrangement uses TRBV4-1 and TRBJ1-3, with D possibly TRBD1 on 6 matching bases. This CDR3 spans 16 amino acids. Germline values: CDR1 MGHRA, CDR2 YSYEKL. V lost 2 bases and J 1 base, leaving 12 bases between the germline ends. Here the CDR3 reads CASSQPTGPSGNTIYF. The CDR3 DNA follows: TGCGCCAGCAGCCAACCGACAGGTCCTTCTGGAAACACCATATATTTT.

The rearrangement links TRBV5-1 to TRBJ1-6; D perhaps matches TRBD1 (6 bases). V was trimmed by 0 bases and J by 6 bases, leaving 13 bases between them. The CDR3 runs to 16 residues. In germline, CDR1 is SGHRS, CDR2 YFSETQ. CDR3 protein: CASSLDGRGPNSPLHF. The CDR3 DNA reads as TGCGCCAGCAGCTTGGATGGCAGGGGACCTAATTCACCCCTCCACTTT.

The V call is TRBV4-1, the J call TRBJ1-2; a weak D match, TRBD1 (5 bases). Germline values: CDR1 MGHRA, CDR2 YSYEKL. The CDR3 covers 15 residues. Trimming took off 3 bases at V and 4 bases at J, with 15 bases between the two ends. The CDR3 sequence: CASSQPRQRTYGYTF. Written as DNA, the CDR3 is TGCGCCAGCAGCCAGCCTCGACAGAGAACCTATGGCTACACCTTC.

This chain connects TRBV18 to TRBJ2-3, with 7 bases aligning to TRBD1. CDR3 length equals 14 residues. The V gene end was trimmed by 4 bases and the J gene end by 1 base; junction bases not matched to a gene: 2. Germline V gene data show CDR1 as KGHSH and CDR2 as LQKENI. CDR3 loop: CASSLGTGTDTQYF. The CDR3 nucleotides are TGTGCCAGCTCACTGGGGACAGGCACAGATACGCAGTATTTT.

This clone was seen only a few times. The CDR3 coding sequence is TGTGCCAGTAGTGCCGCCGGGACAGCTACCTACGAGCAGTACTTC. Residues: CASSAAGTATYEQYF. The J gene is TRBJ2-7, the V gene TRBV19, with TRBD1 matching over 7 bases. Germline V CDR1 and CDR2: LNHDA, SQIVND (reference sequence). The CDR3 contains 15 residues. With 5 bases clipped from V and 2 bases from J, the junction kept 9 bases outside the gene matches.

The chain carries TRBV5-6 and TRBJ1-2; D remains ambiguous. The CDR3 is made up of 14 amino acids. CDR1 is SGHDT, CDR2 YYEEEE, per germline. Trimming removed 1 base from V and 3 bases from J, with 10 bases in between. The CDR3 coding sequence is TGTGCCAGCAGCTTGCCAGAAAAATACTATGGCTACACCTTC. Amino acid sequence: CASSLPEKYYGYTF.

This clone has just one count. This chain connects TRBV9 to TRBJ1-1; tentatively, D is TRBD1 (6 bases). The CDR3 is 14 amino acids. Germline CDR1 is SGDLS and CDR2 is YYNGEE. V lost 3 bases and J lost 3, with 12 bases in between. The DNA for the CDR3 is TGTGCCAGCAGCGCCGAGGGGGTGTACACTGAAGCTTTCTTT. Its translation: CASSAEGVYTEAFF.

The CDR3 DNA follows: TGTGCCAGCAGCCAGGGGCTCCTTGAAGCTTTCTTT. Residues: CASSQGLLEAFF. The V call is TRBV11-2, the J call TRBJ1-1; D is perhaps TRBD1 (6 bases). The V end lost 5 bases, the J end lost 7 bases, and 11 bases lay between the germline ends. CDR1 and CDR2 (germline): SGHAT, FQNNGV. The CDR3 contains 12 residues.

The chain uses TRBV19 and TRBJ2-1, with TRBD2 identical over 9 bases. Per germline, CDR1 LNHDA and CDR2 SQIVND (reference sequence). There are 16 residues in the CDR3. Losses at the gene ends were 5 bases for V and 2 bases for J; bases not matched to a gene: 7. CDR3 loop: CASSGGTSRTYNEQFF. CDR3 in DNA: TGTGCCAGTAGTGGGGGGACTAGCAGAACCTACAATGAGCAGTTCTTC.

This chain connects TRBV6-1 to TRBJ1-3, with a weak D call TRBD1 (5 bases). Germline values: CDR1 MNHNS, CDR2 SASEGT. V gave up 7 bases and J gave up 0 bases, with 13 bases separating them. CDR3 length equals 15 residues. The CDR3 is CASNSRQSSGNTIYF. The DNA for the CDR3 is TGTGCCAGCAATTCTCGACAGAGCTCTGGAAACACCATATATTTT.

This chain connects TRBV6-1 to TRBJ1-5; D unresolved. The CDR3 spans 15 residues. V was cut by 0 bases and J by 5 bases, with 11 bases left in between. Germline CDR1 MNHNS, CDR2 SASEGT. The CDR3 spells CASSEAARAYQPQHF. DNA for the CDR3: TGTGCCAGCAGTGAAGCGGCCAGAGCGTATCAGCCCCAGCATTTT.

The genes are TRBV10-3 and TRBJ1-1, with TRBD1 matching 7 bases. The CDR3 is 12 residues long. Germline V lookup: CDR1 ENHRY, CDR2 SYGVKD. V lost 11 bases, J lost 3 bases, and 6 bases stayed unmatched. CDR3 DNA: TGTGCCGGCAGGGGGTCGGACACTGAAGCTTTCTTT. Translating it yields CAGRGSDTEAFF.

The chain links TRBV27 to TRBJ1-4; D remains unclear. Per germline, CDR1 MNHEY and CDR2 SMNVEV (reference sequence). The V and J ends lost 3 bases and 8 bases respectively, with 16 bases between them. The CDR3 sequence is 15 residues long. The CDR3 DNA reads TGTGCCAGCAGTTTTTTAGAGGGAGGGAGGGAAAAACTGTTTTTT. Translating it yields CASSFLEGGREKLFF.

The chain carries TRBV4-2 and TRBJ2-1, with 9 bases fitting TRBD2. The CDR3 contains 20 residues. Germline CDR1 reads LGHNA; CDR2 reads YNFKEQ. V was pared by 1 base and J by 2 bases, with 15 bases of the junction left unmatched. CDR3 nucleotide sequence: TGTGCCAGCAGCCAAGCCCAAGGAGCGGGGGGTTCGGTAGCCTACAATGAGCAGTTCTTC. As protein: CASSQAQGAGGSVAYNEQFF.

The CDR3 DNA is TGTGCCAGCAGCCAAGACAGGGTCTACGAGCAGTACTTC. Its protein is CASSQDRVYEQYF. This sequence joins TRBV14 and TRBJ2-7; D may be TRBD1 (5 bases). CDR1 is SGHDN, CDR2 FVKESK, per germline. Trimming removed 0 bases at V and 3 bases at J, with 6 bases between. The CDR3 runs to 13 residues. Looking up the rest from reference TRBV14 and TRBJ2-7 gives the full variable domain: EAGVTQFPSHSVIEKGQTVTLRCDPISGHDNLYWYRRVMGKEIKFLLHFVKESKQDESGMPNNRFLAERTGGTYSTLKVQPAELEDSGVYFCASSQDRVYEQYFGPGTRLTVT.

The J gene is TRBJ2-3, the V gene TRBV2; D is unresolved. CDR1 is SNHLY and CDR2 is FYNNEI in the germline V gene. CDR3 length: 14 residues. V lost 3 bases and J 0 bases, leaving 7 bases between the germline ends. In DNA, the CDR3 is TGTGCCAGCAGTGACCGTTCTAGCACAGATACGCAGTATTTT. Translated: CASSDRSSTDTQYF.